The rows below give T cell receptor beta chains drawn from one sample of a study of blood T cell repertoires in COVID-19. Profiled with immunoSEQ multiplex PCR; TCRdb holds only in-frame clones, not every one. The profile shows around 300,000 clones, roughly nine tenths of them singletons. The sample consisted of peripheral blood. The receptor source for this set is a man aged 50-60 years with acute or convalescent COVID-19. The CDR3 runs from the conserved cysteine through the conserved F or W. Fields, in order: clone size, D gene, V gene, J gene, CDR3 DNA, CDR3 protein. The D gene is left open where the match is weak. Part of the rows lack a size; the others show once, few, many or a class for expanded clones.

size: once
D: NA
V: TRBV19
J: TRBJ1-5
DNA: TGTGCCAGTAGTATATTTCCTAAGCCCCAGCATTTT
CDR3: CASSIFPKPQHF

size: NA
D: NA
V: TRBV15
J: TRBJ1-4
DNA: TGTGCCACCAGCAGGGGGGCTTCGACTGGGGATGAAAAACTGTTTTTT
CDR3: CATSRGASTGDEKLFF

size: NA
D: NA
V: TRBV5-4
J: TRBJ2-2
DNA: TGTGCCAGCAGCCTTCCGACAGGAGACACCGGGGAGCTGTTTTTT
CDR3: CASSLPTGDTGELFF

size: NA
D: NA
V: TRBV10-1
J: TRBJ2-7
DNA: TGCGCCAGCAGTGCGTTTGACAGCACCTACGAGCAGTACTTC
CDR3: CASSAFDSTYEQYF

size: NA
D: TRBD1
V: TRBV18
J: TRBJ1-3
DNA: TGTGCCAGCTCACCGGGACAGGGCGTATCTGGAAACACCATATATTTT
CDR3: CASSPGQGVSGNTIYF

size: NA
D: NA
V: TRBV29-1
J: TRBJ2-3
DNA: TGCAGCGTTGAAGGCCCCCGGGATACGCAGTATTTT
CDR3: CSVEGPRDTQYF

size: NA
D: TRBD1
V: TRBV5-5
J: TRBJ2-7
DNA: TGTGCCAGCAGCCCCGGACAGGGAGGAAGGAACGAGCAGTACTTC
CDR3: CASSPGQGGRNEQYF

size: NA
D: TRBD1
V: TRBV10-1
J: TRBJ2-2
DNA: TGCGCCAGCAGCGCGGGACAGGGAAGAACCGGGGAGCTGTTTTTT
CDR3: CASSAGQGRTGELFF

size: NA
D: NA
V: TRBV30
J: TRBJ2-3
DNA: TGTGCCTGGAGTGTAGGAGGCGCAGATACGCAGTATTTT
CDR3: CAWSVGGADTQYF

size: once
D: TRBD1
V: TRBV9
J: TRBJ2-3
DNA: TGTGCCAGCAGCGTCGAGGGGGCTCGGACAGATACGCAGTATTTT
CDR3: CASSVEGARTDTQYF